These 27 T cell receptor beta chains share one sample of origin, sequenced in a study of blood T cell repertoires in COVID-19. Here immunoSEQ multiplex PCR was the method, and the copy in TCRdb shows in-frame clones only, minus some. Of about 83,000 clones listed, 90% were seen once; the top ten hold 15% to 20%. What was sequenced was peripheral blood. These receptors originate from a woman aged 80 or over with active or convalescent COVID-19.

This sequence joins TRBV27 and TRBJ2-7, with 8 bases lining up with TRBD1. V trimming: 2 bases; J trimming: 3 bases; junction bases outside the gene matches: 9. The CDR3 covers 16 residues. Per germline, CDR1 MNHEY and CDR2 SMNVEV (reference sequence). The CDR3 DNA reads TGTGCCAGCAGTTTACTCTCGGGACAGGCTGTCTACGAGCAGTACTTC. Translation: CASSLLSGQAVYEQYF.

This rearrangement joins TRBV5-1 to TRBJ2-6; 7 bases align to TRBD1. After removal of 3 bases from V and 0 bases from J, the junction contained 12 bases not matched to a gene. This CDR3 contains 19 residues. CDR1 and CDR2 from the germline V gene are SGHRS and YFSETQ. This chain's CDR3 is CASSSKTGPTPSGANVLTF. The CDR3, as DNA: TGCGCCAGCAGCTCTAAGACAGGGCCCACCCCCTCTGGGGCCAACGTCCTGACTTTC.

This sequence joins TRBV2 and TRBJ1-2; 7 bases are a match to TRBD1. The CDR3 is 15 residues long. Trimming removed 6 bases from V and 0 bases from J; junction bases left unmatched: 7. Germline CDR1 reads SNHLY; CDR2 reads FYNNEI. In nucleotides, the CDR3 is TGTGCCAGCAGCCGGGACAGAGATTCTAACTATGGCTACACCTTC. Its protein product is CASSRDRDSNYGYTF.

The chain recombines TRBV19 with TRBJ2-7; a possible D gene is TRBD2 (6 bases). Looked up from germline, CDR1 is LNHDA and CDR2 is SQIVND (reference sequence). This CDR3 has 14 residues. V lost 4 bases and J 1 base, leaving 11 bases between the germline ends. CDR3 DNA: TGTGCCAGTAGTACGGACGGGGGTTCCTACGAGCAGTACTTC. It is translated as CASSTDGGSYEQYF. Complete variable domain (other parts from reference TRBV19 and TRBJ2-7): DGGITQSPKYLFRKEGQNVTLSCEQNLNHDAMYWYRQDPGQGLRLIYYSQIVNDFQKGDIAEGYSVSREKKESFPLTVTSAQKNPTAFYLCASSTDGGSYEQYFGPGTRLTVT.

This chain joins TRBV7-2 and TRBJ1-6; TRBD1 aligns across 10 bases. V trimming: 1 base; J trimming: 9 bases; junction bases outside the gene matches: 3. The length of the CDR3 is 15 residues. Germline loops: CDR1 SGHTA, CDR2 FQGNSA. The CDR3 sequence is CASSLGDRGGSPLHF. The CDR3 nucleotides are TGTGCCAGCAGCTTAGGGGACAGGGGAGGTTCACCCCTCCACTTT.

CDR3 bases: TGTGCCAGCAGCACGAGCGGGGGCCGGGAAACCCAGTACTTC. Protein product: CASSTSGGRETQYF. This chain connects TRBV11-3 to TRBJ2-5; TRBD2 matches 8 bases. Losses at the gene ends were 5 bases for V and 8 bases for J; bases not matched to a gene: 10. The CDR3 has 14 amino acids. The germline CDR1 and CDR2 sequences are SGHNT and YENEEA.

This chain joins TRBV7-3 and TRBJ2-3, with 9 bases fitting TRBD2. Germline CDR1 SGHTA, CDR2 FQGTGA. CDR3 size: 17 residues. Trimming at V came to 2 bases and at J to 2 bases, leaving 8 bases not matched to a gene. CDR3 coding DNA: TGTGCCAGCAGCTTATCCCCCCAGCGGGGGGACACAGATACGCAGTATTTT. Its protein is CASSLSPQRGDTDTQYF. The entire variable domain, with the rest obtained from reference TRBV7-3 and TRBJ2-3, is as follows: GAGVSQTPSNKVTEKGKYVELRCDPISGHTALYWYRQSLGQGPEFLIYFQGTGAADDSGLPNDRFFAVRPEGSVSTLKIQRTERGDSAVYLCASSLSPQRGDTDTQYFGPGTRLTVL.

This chain links TRBV6-5 with TRBJ1-6; a weak D match, TRBD1 (5 bases). Trimming removed 5 bases at V and 5 bases at J, with 13 bases between. This CDR3 region has 15 residues. Looked up from germline, CDR1 is MNHEY and CDR2 is SVGAGI. CDR3 amino acids: CASSPTAGHNSPLHF. DNA for the CDR3: TGTGCCAGCAGTCCCACGGCGGGACATAATTCACCCCTCCACTTT.

This clone was observed a handful of times. The chain links TRBV6-5 to TRBJ1-2; 9 nucleotides line up with TRBD1. The CDR3 loop spans 15 amino acids. Trimming cost V 5 bases and J 2 bases; bases outside gene matches: 6. Germline-derived CDR1 and CDR2 are MNHEY and SVGAGI. CDR3 sequence: CASSRRQGVNYGYTF. Here the CDR3 DNA reads TGTGCCAGCAGTCGTCGACAGGGGGTAAACTATGGCTACACCTTC.

The rearrangement links TRBV19 to TRBJ1-2; 9 nucleotides line up with TRBD1. The CDR3 has 16 amino acids. Germline CDR1 and CDR2: LNHDA and SQIVND (reference sequence). The ends lost 4 bases at V and 5 bases at J; junction bases unmatched: 11. This CDR3 reads CASSRSPGQGYYGYTF. The CDR3 DNA reads TGTGCCAGTAGTAGAAGTCCGGGACAGGGTTATTATGGCTACACCTTC.

This clone was found a few times. The CDR3 here is CASSHLGQGGTEAFF. CDR3 in DNA: TGTGCCAGCAGCCACCTCGGACAGGGAGGCACTGAAGCTTTCTTT. The V and J genes are TRBV3-1 (or the pseudogene TRBV3-2) and TRBJ1-1; 8 bases align to TRBD1. The junction had 7 bases not matched to a gene; V was cut back by 3 bases and J by 4 bases. CDR1 and CDR2 from the germline V gene are LGHDT and YNNKEL (reference sequence). There are 15 residues in the CDR3.

J is TRBJ1-5 and V is TRBV12-3 or TRBV12-4, with a weak D call TRBD1 (5 bases). The CDR3 spans 13 residues. The germline V and J ends were trimmed by 4 bases and 3 bases, with 7 bases remaining between them. The CDR3 is CASSSGYNQPQHF. DNA of the CDR3: TGTGCCAGCAGTTCAGGGTACAATCAGCCCCAGCATTTT.

This clone came up once. The chain has TRBV14 and TRBJ2-7; TRBD1 agrees at 10 bases. CDR1 SGHDN and CDR2 FVKESK come from the germline V gene. The ends lost 5 bases at V and 2 bases at J; junction bases unmatched: 9. This CDR3 is 16 amino acids long. The CDR3 DNA sequence: TGTGCCAGCAGCGCACACCTAGGACAGGGGGCCTACGAGCAGTACTTC. It translates to CASSAHLGQGAYEQYF.

The genes are TRBV5-1 and TRBJ1-2, with a weak D call TRBD1 (5 bases). The CDR3 is 14 residues long. The germline V gene encodes CDR1 SGHRS and CDR2 YFSETQ. Deletions cut 7 bases from V and 2 bases from J, with 15 bases between. The CDR3 is CASPLRDMNYGYTF. The CDR3 coding sequence is TGCGCCAGCCCACTCAGGGATATGAACTATGGCTACACCTTC.

CDR3 DNA sequence: TGCGCCAGCAGCTCGCGGACAGGGAACACCGGGGAGCTGTTTTTT. Its protein is CASSSRTGNTGELFF. V usage is TRBV5-1 and J usage is TRBJ2-2, with TRBD1 matching over 7 bases. CDR1 is SGHRS and CDR2 is YFSETQ in the germline V gene. J gave up 1 base and V 3 bases, and 3 bases lay outside the gene matches. The CDR3 loop spans 15 amino acids. Together with reference TRBV5-1 and TRBJ2-2, the CDR3 gives the full variable domain: KAGVTQTPRYLIKTRGQQVTLSCSPISGHRSVSWYQQTPGQGLQFLFEYFSETQRNKGNFPGRFSGRQFSNSRSEMNVSTLELGDSALYLCASSSRTGNTGELFFGEGSRLTVL.

This chain links TRBV6-2 or TRBV6-3 with TRBJ1-1; tentatively, D is TRBD1 (6 bases). Looked up from germline, CDR1 is MNHEY and CDR2 is SVGEGT. V lost 0 bases and J 1 base, leaving 9 bases between the germline ends. This CDR3 is 15 amino acids long. The CDR3 loop reads CASSYSDSPNTEAFF. CDR3 in DNA: TGTGCCAGCAGTTACTCGGACAGCCCGAACACTGAAGCTTTCTTT.

The chain recombines TRBV12-3 or TRBV12-4 with TRBJ1-2; 8 positions agree with TRBD1. This CDR3 contains 13 residues. V lost 5 bases, J lost 4 bases, and 3 bases stayed unmatched. CDR3 DNA: TGTGCCAGCAGTCAAGGACAGGGCTATGGCTACACCTTC. It encodes CASSQGQGYGYTF.

This clone was observed a handful of times. The chain links TRBV4-2 to TRBJ2-2; tentatively, D is TRBD2 (5 bases). Germline values: CDR1 LGHNA, CDR2 YNFKEQ. With 1 base removed from V and 12 bases from J, the gap between germline ends came to 9 bases. The CDR3 has 12 residues. The CDR3 coding sequence is TGTGCCAGCAGCCAAGGGGGAGATAAGCTGTTTTTT. As protein: CASSQGGDKLFF.

This chain joins TRBV12-3 or TRBV12-4 and TRBJ1-5, with D unresolved. V lost 5 bases and J 6 bases, leaving 11 bases between the germline ends. The CDR3 has 13 amino acids. The CDR3 coding sequence is TGTGCCAGCAGTGAGGGCCTATCTCAGCCCCAGCATTTT. This codes for CASSEGLSQPQHF.

The chain is built from TRBV19 and TRBJ2-3; D may be TRBD2 (5 bases). V was shortened by 6 bases and J by 1 base, with 14 bases between the two germline ends. CDR1 and CDR2 (germline): LNHDA, SQIVND (reference sequence). CDR3 length equals 15 residues. DNA for the CDR3: TGTGCCAGTAGAGCCAACCTAGCCGGCACAGATACGCAGTATTTT. Translation gives CASRANLAGTDTQYF.

This chain joins TRBV3-1 (or the pseudogene TRBV3-2) and TRBJ1-5, with D perhaps matching TRBD1 (5 bases). The V end was cut by 0 bases, the J end by 0 bases, with 15 bases between. The V gene's germline CDR1 is LGHDT and CDR2 YNNKEL (reference sequence). This CDR3 is 18 amino acids long. CDR3 bases: TGTGCCAGCAGCCAAGATCGTACAGGCCTATATAGCAATCAGCCCCAGCATTTT. This sequence encodes CASSQDRTGLYSNQPQHF.

The chain is built from TRBV14 and TRBJ2-3; TRBD1 might be the D (6 bases). This CDR3 is 15 amino acids long. The germline CDR1 and CDR2 sequences are SGHDN and FVKESK. The V gene lost 4 bases and the J gene lost 1 base, with 12 bases spanning the gap. For the CDR3, the DNA is TGTGCCAGCAGCCGCGACAGGTCGGGCACAGATACGCAGTATTTT. Protein: CASSRDRSGTDTQYF. The variable domain in full, completed from reference TRBV14 and TRBJ2-3, reads EAGVTQFPSHSVIEKGQTVTLRCDPISGHDNLYWYRRVMGKEIKFLLHFVKESKQDESGMPNNRFLAERTGGTYSTLKVQPAELEDSGVYFCASSRDRSGTDTQYFGPGTRLTVL.

The DNA of the CDR3 is TGCGCCAGCAGCTTTGCGGGGGAGACCCAGTACTTC. Protein sequence: CASSFAGETQYF. The chain links TRBV5-1 to TRBJ2-5, with D possibly TRBD2 on 6 matching bases. The CDR3 covers 12 residues. Germline loops: CDR1 SGHRS, CDR2 YFSETQ. V was pared by 2 bases and J by 5 bases, with 7 bases between.

The CDR3 spells CASKASQSANYGYTF. Here the CDR3 DNA reads TGCGCCAGCAAAGCGTCTCAGAGCGCTAACTATGGCTACACCTTC. The V call is TRBV5-1, the J call TRBJ1-2; D is uncertain. This CDR3 region has 15 residues. Per the germline V gene, CDR1 is SGHRS and CDR2 is YFSETQ. V was shortened by 6 bases and J by 0 bases, with 15 bases between the two germline ends. The variable domain in full, with the rest retrieved from reference TRBV5-1 and TRBJ1-2, is KAGVTQTPRYLIKTRGQQVTLSCSPISGHRSVSWYQQTPGQGLQFLFEYFSETQRNKGNFPGRFSGRQFSNSRSEMNVSTLELGDSALYLCASKASQSANYGYTFGSGTRLTVV.

The CDR3 here is CASSGGSSYEQYF. CDR3 DNA: TGCGCCAGCAGTGGCGGTTCCTCCTACGAGCAGTACTTC. The chain combines TRBV4-1 with TRBJ2-7; D remains unclear. V lost 6 bases and J 0 bases, leaving 9 bases between the germline ends. Germline V gene data show CDR1 as MGHRA and CDR2 as YSYEKL. This CDR3 contains 13 residues.

The genes are TRBV7-2 and TRBJ1-1; no firm D call. The CDR3 runs 11 residues. Germline CDR1 is SGHTA and CDR2 is FQGNSA. V shed 5 bases and J shed 2 bases, with 3 bases lying between them. CDR3 nucleotide sequence: TGTGCCAGCAGCCTAAACACTGAAGCTTTCTTT. It yields the protein CASSLNTEAFF. Looking up the rest from reference TRBV7-2 and TRBJ1-1 gives the full variable domain: GAGVSQSPSNKVTEKGKDVELRCDPISGHTALYWYRQSLGQGLEFLIYFQGNSAPDKSGLPSDRFSAERTGGSVSTLTIQRTQQEDSAVYLCASSLNTEAFFGQGTRLTVV.

The rearrangement joins TRBV28 to TRBJ1-5; possibly TRBD1 for D (6 bases). The CDR3 covers 14 residues. Per the germline V gene, CDR1 is MDHEN and CDR2 is SYDVKM. The ends were cut back, 2 bases at V and 6 bases at J, with 11 bases in the middle. The CDR3 bases are TGTGCCAGCAGTTTAGGGGGCAGGGGTCAGCCCCAGCATTTT. It is translated as CASSLGGRGQPQHF.